This T cell receptor beta chain was captured in a study of CD8 T cells in ankylosing spondylitis. Findings of the study overall: Some motif variants were previously reported in reactive arthritis synovial fluid and blood.

Preparation of TCR beta libraries was done by quantitative 5'-RACE with molecular barcodes. TCRdb re-called the 5' RACE reads with MiXCR, one entry per CDR3 protein. In the table there are roughly 200,000 distinct CDR3 sequences, over 10% of which are singletons. This clonotype was recorded many times. Its target is not known. This CDR3 is 11 amino acids long. The ends were cut back, 4 bases at V and 5 bases at J, with 5 bases in the middle. The chain uses TRBV12-3 or TRBV12-4 and TRBJ1-1; D not resolved. This TCR was recovered from a male donor with ankylosing spondylitis or in good health (not recorded which). Input material: blood, either unsorted or a sorted T cell fraction (not recorded which). Written as DNA, the CDR3 is TGTGCCAGCAGTTACACGACTGAAGCTTTCTTT. Translation gives CASSYTTEAFF.